This T cell receptor beta chain stems from a study of patients and donors after allogeneic stem cell transplantation. This clonotype was seen repeatedly, ten times or more. In germline, CDR1 is SQVTM, CDR2 ANQGSEA. The CDR3 sequence is 16 residues long. V was trimmed by 7 bases and J by 0 bases, leaving 18 bases between them. Each CDR3 protein is one row after TCRdb ran MiXCR on the RT-PCR reads. The sample carries about 87,000 distinct CDR3 sequences, 5% recorded once. The chain links TRBV29-1 to TRBJ1-4; perhaps TRBD1 as D (5 bases). Material: blood, either unsorted or a sorted T cell fraction (not recorded which). The sequence was collected from a human donor who was either an allogeneic HSCT recipient or a stem cell or donor lymphocyte infusion donor (not recorded which). It is not recorded whose cells these are; they may come from a transplant donor. The CDR3 nucleotides read TGCAGCGCCGAGGCGGGACGGAGCGCAACTAATGAAAAACTGTTTTTT. This sequence encodes CSAEAGRSATNEKLFF.